These 5 T cell receptor beta chains were sequenced from one sample in a study of cytomegalovirus exposure and HLA in healthy donors. PCR was performed using 60 Vbeta and 13 Jbeta primers. Clones were sequenced by immunoSEQ multiplex PCR, and TCRdb holds only the in-frame ones, with some missing. The sample lists about 120,000 clones, 75% to 90% occurring once. Material for sequencing was PBMCs. These receptors were taken from a man in his thirties or forties in good health and CMV-seropositive.

The gene calls are TRBV10-1 and TRBJ2-3, with 8 bases aligning to TRBD1. The CDR3 has 16 amino acids. Germline CDR1 reads WNHNN; CDR2 reads SYGVQD (reference sequence). With V trimmed by 0 bases and J by 3 bases, 5 bases remained unmatched. The CDR3 loop reads CASSESGQGATDTQYF. CDR3 nucleotide sequence: TGCGCCAGCAGTGAGTCTGGGCAGGGGGCAACAGATACGCAGTATTTT.

This clone turned up a few times. This chain links TRBV5-1 with TRBJ1-1; D is possibly TRBD1 (5 bases). The CDR3 runs to 15 residues. Germline CDR1 and CDR2: SGHRS and YFSETQ. The germline V and J ends were trimmed by 0 bases and 4 bases, with 13 bases remaining between them. The CDR3 coding sequence is TGCGCCAGCAGCTTGGACTCCGGGGGTCGCACTGAAGCTTTCTTT. Translated: CASSLDSGGRTEAFF. Using reference TRBV5-1 and TRBJ1-1 for the parts outside the CDR3, the full variable domain is KAGVTQTPRYLIKTRGQQVTLSCSPISGHRSVSWYQQTPGQGLQFLFEYFSETQRNKGNFPGRFSGRQFSNSRSEMNVSTLELGDSALYLCASSLDSGGRTEAFFGQGTRLTVV.

This chain connects TRBV6-1 to TRBJ2-7; D might be TRBD1 (5 bases). The CDR3 is made up of 12 amino acids. V lost 7 bases and J lost 1, with 8 bases in between. The germline gives CDR1 MNHNS, CDR2 SASEGT. The CDR3 region is CASNGASYEQYF. Written as DNA, the CDR3 is TGTGCCAGCAATGGGGCATCCTACGAGCAGTACTTC.

The gene calls are TRBV5-1 and TRBJ1-1; D remains ambiguous. The V end lost 5 bases, the J end lost 3 bases, and 11 bases lay between the germline ends. This CDR3 is built from 13 residues. The V gene's germline CDR1 is SGHRS and CDR2 YFSETQ. The CDR3 loop is CASRSYRDTEAFF. CDR3 DNA sequence: TGCGCCAGCAGAAGTTATAGAGACACTGAAGCTTTCTTT.

The chain employs TRBV19 and TRBJ1-5; 7 bases align to TRBD1. Germline assignment: CDR1 LNHDA and CDR2 SQIVND (reference sequence). J gave up 3 bases and V 8 bases, and 4 bases lay outside the gene matches. The CDR3 sequence is 13 residues long. In DNA, the CDR3 is TGTGCCAGTTTGGGACAGCCCAATCAGCCCCAGCATTTT. Amino acid sequence: CASLGQPNQPQHF.